The 10 T cell receptor beta chains below come from one sample, sequenced in a study of shared clonotypes between healthy human individuals (dated by TCRdb to the early 2020s). Receptor amplification or capture employed the immunoSEQ multiplex PCR assay. This immuneACCESS table, as held by TCRdb, lists in-frame sequences with V and J called but not all clones. Of the missing ones, under half trace to an unresolved V gene in checked studies; the others have no known cause. This sample has under 550,000 clones in its table, and 90% to 96% of those were observed once. The ten largest make up 0.06% of the sample. Source material: naive CD4+ T cells sorted from blood. The sample's cell subset or site label, decoded: CD45RA+ positively selected. These receptors all come from a woman in her twenties or thirties in good health.

The V gene is TRBV5-1, the J gene TRBJ2-7, with D perhaps being TRBD1 or TRBD2 (6 bases each). Germline V CDR1 and CDR2: SGHRS, YFSETQ. The CDR3 runs to 12 residues. V lost 0 bases, J lost 9 bases, and 10 bases lay in between. CDR3 loop: CASSLAQGGQYF. The CDR3 DNA sequence: TGCGCCAGCAGCTTGGCACAGGGAGGGCAGTACTTC. The full variable domain, completed using reference TRBV5-1 and TRBJ2-7, is KAGVTQTPRYLIKTRGQQVTLSCSPISGHRSVSWYQQTPGQGLQFLFEYFSETQRNKGNFPGRFSGRQFSNSRSEMNVSTLELGDSALYLCASSLAQGGQYFGPGTRLTVT.

This sequence joins TRBV6-1 and TRBJ1-4; D is unresolved. Trimming shortened V by 2 bases and J by 4 bases, and 8 bases separated the two germline ends. The CDR3 is 14 amino acids. Germline CDR1 is MNHNS and CDR2 is SASEGT. This CDR3 is CASSETRRNEKLFF. As DNA, the CDR3 is TGTGCCAGCAGTGAAACGCGGCGTAATGAAAAACTGTTTTTT.

The count of this clone is one. The CDR3 nucleotides are TGTGCCAGCAGTGAATGGGGGGGCGTGGGGGTCCCCTACGAGCAGTACTTC. It translates to CASSEWGGVGVPYEQYF. The chain joins TRBV25-1 to TRBJ2-7; TRBD2 is a possible D gene (7 bases). Germline CDR1 reads MGHDK; CDR2 reads SYGVNS. The CDR3 has 17 residues. V was shortened by 1 base and J by 2 bases, with 18 bases between the two germline ends.

The CDR3 coding sequence is TGTGCCAGCAGTACGGGAGGCAGACACTACGAGCAGTACTTC. This translates into CASSTGGRHYEQYF. J is TRBJ2-7 and V is TRBV28; 7 positions match TRBD2. The CDR3 loop spans 14 amino acids. The germline V gene encodes CDR1 MDHEN and CDR2 SYDVKM. Germline trimming cut 5 bases from V and 3 bases from J; bases unmatched to any gene: 7.

The chain links TRBV28 to TRBJ2-5; TRBD2 matches 8 bases. Germline CDR1 is MDHEN and CDR2 is SYDVKM. This CDR3 is 14 amino acids long. Losses at the gene ends were 6 bases for V and 5 bases for J; bases not matched to a gene: 8. The CDR3, as DNA: TGTGCCAGCAGGGCGGGAGGCGGGAGGGAGACCCAGTACTTC. Translating gives CASRAGGGRETQYF.

The chain uses TRBV18 and TRBJ1-5; D not certain. CDR1 and CDR2 (germline): KGHSH, LQKENI. Trimming stripped 2 bases from V and 3 bases from J, with 5 bases between. There are 13 residues in the CDR3. The CDR3 region has the DNA TGTGCCAGCTCACCAGGGATCAATCAGCCCCAGCATTTT. Translation gives CASSPGINQPQHF.

The V gene is TRBV18, the J gene TRBJ2-2; the D call may be TRBD1 or TRBD2 (5 bases each). The CDR3 is made up of 16 amino acids. The germline V gene has CDR1 KGHSH and CDR2 LQKENI. V gave up 3 bases and J gave up 1 base, with 12 bases separating them. The CDR3 nucleotides read TGTGCCAGCTCACCGTCCCGGGACCAGAACACCGGGGAGCTGTTTTTT. The encoded protein is CASSPSRDQNTGELFF.

The chain uses TRBV27 and TRBJ2-7, with D perhaps assigned TRBD1 or TRBD2 (5 bases each). Germline V CDR1 and CDR2: MNHEY, SMNVEV (reference sequence). Between the trimmed V and J ends, which lost 4 bases and 0 bases, there was a span of 16 bases. This CDR3 has 16 residues. CDR3 nucleotides: TGTGCCAGCAGTTCTATAGGGGACCGAAACTCCTACGAGCAGTACTTC. It translates to CASSSIGDRNSYEQYF.

This chain uses TRBV5-8 with TRBJ2-7; TRBD1 agrees at 12 bases. Trimming took 3 bases from V and 5 from J; bases not matched to a gene: 15. The V gene's germline CDR1 is SGHTS and CDR2 YDEGEE. This CDR3 spans 18 amino acids. CDR3 region: CASSSFSGTGGSFHEQYF. The CDR3 DNA reads as TGTGCCAGCAGCTCCTTTTCGGGGACAGGGGGCTCCTTCCACGAGCAGTACTTC. The whole variable domain, remainder taken from reference TRBV5-8 and TRBJ2-7, is EAGVTQSPTHLIKTRGQQATLRCSPISGHTSVYWYQQALGLGLQFLLWYDEGEERNRGNFPPRFSGRQFPNYSSELNVNALELEDSALYLCASSSFSGTGGSFHEQYFGPGTRLTVT.

The chain recombines TRBV7-9 with TRBJ1-1; no clear D gene. This CDR3 is built from 14 residues. V was cut by 1 base and J by 2 bases, with 8 bases left in between. CDR1 is SEHNR and CDR2 is FQNEAQ in the germline V gene (reference sequence). CDR3: CASSLELSNTEAFF. DNA for the CDR3: TGTGCCAGCAGCTTAGAACTGAGTAACACTGAAGCTTTCTTT.